This TCR beta chain comes out of a study of blood T cells in healthy people across ages (dated by TCRdb to about 2015). In the study overall: In model experiments, template switching captured about one uniquely barcoded TCR beta cDNA molecule for every two T cells. To track age-related changes in TCR beta repertoire diversity, the study relied on deep sequencing normalized with unique cDNA molecular identifiers. Four age groups were formed from the donors: young (average roughly 16 years), middle-aged (approximately 40), aged (roughly 59) and long-lived (around 80). Donors of different ages were randomly distributed across sequencing lanes to avoid experimental bias. Using the same blood draw, the study looked at two additional independent replicas of 1 million unique cDNA reads for two donors, one aged 18 to 29 and the other aged 80 or older.

The roughly 39 donors, aged about 6 to 95 years, were systemically healthy Caucasian individuals from Russia. Ten milliliters of peripheral blood were drawn from each donor into EDTA-treated Vacutainer tubes. Ficoll-Paque density-gradient centrifugation was used to isolate PBMCs, with at least 6.5 million per sample. Total RNA, at least 6 micrograms per sample, was extracted from PBMCs with Trizol reagent. The percentages of naive CD45RAhigh/CD27high T cells were determined by flow cytometry on a PBMC aliquot from every donor. The study at large found these results: Since profiling was done on bulk unsorted PBMCs, naive and antigen-experienced compartments could not be conclusively compared. As age increased, observed TCR beta diversity per million T cells dropped in a roughly linear way, and a significant reduction was already evident by age 40. The CMV infection status of donors was not known, potentially confounding age-related changes in expanded clonotypes. Compared with the aged group, more naive CD4+ T cells, fewer expanded clones and increased TCR diversity were shown by the long-lived group, suggesting age selection. Estimates of total diversity from one million sequenced T cells were regarded as lower bounds and underestimates. There was a strong correlation between observed TCR beta diversity and the percentage of naive T cells measured by flow cytometry.

Counted from cysteine to phenylalanine, this CDR3 has 14 amino acids. CDR3 DNA is the only sequence kept; it has 42 bases, read in frame from the first base. Looking up the germline V gene yields CDR1 MNHEY and CDR2 SVGEGT. V is pared back by 2 bases and J by 0 bases, with 5 bases lying between the germline termini. Library method: 5' RACE. Reads for this sample came from an Illumina HiSeq 2500. A second PCR of 7 to 11 cycles was run with a J-beta primer mix and a sample-barcoded 5' primer. Each TCR beta cDNA molecule received a unique molecular identifier from a template-switch 5' adaptor carrying 12 random nucleotides. Each sample yielded at least 3 million CDR3-containing paired-end reads. All of the RNA was converted into first-strand cDNA using the Mint cDNA synthesis kit, with a TRBC-specific oligonucleotide serving as the primer. After uracil-DNA glycosylase treatment, a first 18-cycle PCR used universal primers M1SS and BC2_uni_R on all cDNA. Under the source paper's analysis protocol: Each sample was normalized by randomly selecting 1 million high-quality reads, each carrying a distinct molecular identifier. Reads with shared molecular identifiers were discarded instead of being binned into consensus sequences. MiTCR, run with a Q25 quality threshold and the strictest error-elimination algorithm, handled CDR3 identification, clonotype clustering and error correction. Lower-bound total TCR beta diversity was estimated with a nonparametric unseen species model using Euler transformation. TCRdb reworked the public reads: Q25 trimming with fastp, MiXCR clone assembly, productive beta chains retained. All rows with the same CDR3 protein become a single entry with the most common DNA and genes. The V and J calls were not made by the authors but by TCRdb's processing. The sample includes over 950,000 distinct CDR3 sequences, with roughly half observed a single time. Roughly a fifth of the sample belongs to the ten largest clones.

A word on this clonotype: What antigen it recognizes has not been identified. Base qualities are not at hand, and no much larger clone is one base apart.

This receptor was taken from a woman in her fifties or sixties in good health. The chain links TRBV6-2 or TRBV6-3 with TRBJ1-5; no D segment can be confidently identified. Specimen: blood. The DNA is as follows: TGTGCCAGCAGTTACGGGGTTAGCAATCAGCCCCAGCATTTT. Protein translation: CASSYGVSNQPQHF.